This T cell receptor (beta chain) was profiled in a study of T cell repertoires in cytomegalovirus infection. At the level of the study: Public TCR beta signature analysis indicated the presence of both CMV infection and matching HLA type.

The CDR3 is 15 residues long. Per germline, CDR1 DFQATT and CDR2 SNEGSKA (reference sequence). TCRdb used MiXCR to reprocess the reads, holding one entry per CDR3 protein. The sample has about 190,000 distinct CDR3 sequences; 28% are singletons. The study's findings and limits: HLA-C-restricted TCR beta clonotypes specific for CMV led the ex vivo response.

Remarks on this clonotype: Antigen: not known. The junction and the germline gene differ at one end; a read error may be behind it.

V and J are TRBV20-1 and TRBJ2-3; D is possibly TRBD1 (6 bases). Sequencing used PBMCs. The origin of this receptor is a human donor in good health (CMV status not recorded). Some clones in this sample may be carry-over from other donors' samples. The CDR3 nucleotides read TGCAGTGCTAGGGCCCCGACAGGCCGCACAGATATGCAGTATTTT. Amino acid sequence: CSARAPTGRTDMQYF.